Below are 25 T cell receptor beta chains sequenced from a single sample in a study of tumor-infiltrating lymphocytes in primary liver carcinoma (dated 2017 in TCRdb). This sample was sequenced with an Illumina HiSeq 2500. Starting from 450 to 500 ng total RNA, TCRbeta-specific cDNA was produced by reverse transcription with a constant-region primer and ProtoScript II reverse transcriptase. Construction of the TCRbeta libraries relied on three nested rounds of multiplex PCR, following a slightly modified ARM-PCR procedure. Each of the first two PCR rounds ran for approximately 9 cycles and used multiplex TRBV1-TRBV30 forward primers together with a Cbeta reverse primer. Through fastp at Q25 and MiXCR, TCRdb rebuilt clones from the public reads, retaining in-frame beta chains. Rows with one shared CDR3 protein collapse into an entry with the most common genes and DNA. The sample profile shows roughly 78,000 distinct CDR3 sequences; 60% to 80% of them were found once. The biggest ten clones account for approximately 14% of the sample.

Total RNA and DNA were co-extracted without cell sorting from about 19-30 mg of bulk tissue using the AllPrep DNA/RNA mini kit. The sequenced material came from liver tumor tissue from sampling region 4. The sample's cell subset or site, from its label and the paper: tumor region T4, right-lateral pole. Every receptor here comes from a woman aged 60-70 years with primary liver carcinoma and hepatitis B virus infection.

Regarding this clonotype: Relative to the germline gene, one junction end is altered; a read error may explain this. This chain links TRBV11-3 with TRBJ2-1, with D possibly TRBD1 on 6 matching bases. CDR3 length: 15 amino acids. CDR1 and CDR2 from the germline V gene are SGHNT and YENEEA. The CDR3 nucleotides are TGTGCCAGCAGCATGGGGGACATAGCCTACAGTGAGCAGTTCTTC. Protein sequence: CASSMGDIAYSEQFF.

About this clonotype itself: It is likely a read error, because the conserved phenylalanine at the end of the CDR3 is missing. The genes are TRBV11-2 and TRBJ1-4, with D hard to call. Germline CDR1 SGHAT, CDR2 FQNNGV. This CDR3 has 16 residues. For the CDR3, the DNA is TGTGCCGGCAGCCCCGGGTGGTGGGCAACTAATGAAAAACTGTTTTAT. Translation gives CAGSPGWWATNEKLFY.

Note on this clonotype: A read error is likely, as this CDR3 ends without the conserved phenylalanine or tryptophan. The chain combines TRBV6-6 with TRBJ2-7; TRBD1 aligns across 7 bases. There are 16 residues in the CDR3. Germline assignment: CDR1 MNHNY and CDR2 SVGAGI (reference sequence). The CDR3 DNA sequence: TGTACCAGCGGTTACTCGGGACAGAGGAGCTCCTACGAGCAGTACTAC. Translated: CTSGYSGQRSSYEQYY.

This clonotype is categorized as medium-sized. CDR3 nucleotides: TGTGCCAGCAGCTTATCCGGGACTAGCGTCAGTGAGCAGTTCTTC. This sequence encodes CASSLSGTSVSEQFF. The gene calls are TRBV11-3 and TRBJ2-1; 10 bases line up with TRBD2. Germline assignment: CDR1 SGHNT and CDR2 YENEEA. J was trimmed by 9 bases and V by 2 bases; bases with no gene match: 7. This CDR3 region has 15 residues.

In this sample, this clonotype turned up many times. The genes are TRBV28 and TRBJ2-5, with 10 nucleotides matching TRBD2. CDR1 MDHEN and CDR2 SYDVKM come from the germline V gene. The CDR3 runs 14 residues. Losses at the gene ends were 11 bases for V and 3 bases for J; bases not matched to a gene: 9. The CDR3 region is CAVSGTSAEETQYF. The CDR3 DNA is TGTGCCGTGTCCGGGACTAGCGCCGAAGAGACCCAGTACTTC.

This clonotype was recorded at least ten times. The V gene is TRBV13, the J gene TRBJ2-5, with TRBD2 identical over 7 bases. Germline V CDR1 and CDR2: PRHDT, FYEKMQ (reference sequence). CDR3 size: 16 residues. V lost 2 bases to trimming and J lost 1 base; unmatched junction nucleotides: 7. The CDR3 bases are TGTGCCAGCAGCTTATATTTAGCGGGCAGCCAAGAGACCCAGTACTTC. This encodes CASSLYLAGSQETQYF.

In this sample, this clonotype turned up many times. This chain joins TRBV4-1 and TRBJ1-3, with no clear D. Trimming shortened V by 3 bases and J by 8 bases, and 8 bases separated the two germline ends. Germline CDR1 MGHRA, CDR2 YSYEKL. The CDR3 has 12 residues. This CDR3 is CASSHPMDTIYF. The CDR3 DNA follows: TGCGCCAGCAGCCACCCGATGGACACCATATATTTT.

The table lists this clonotype with many counts. The chain recombines TRBV5-1 with TRBJ1-1; D not resolved. The CDR3 sequence is 15 residues long. V was pared by 5 bases and J by 1 base, with 15 bases between. Germline-derived CDR1 and CDR2 are SGHRS and YFSETQ. This CDR3 is CASRVENQKNTEAFF. The CDR3 bases are TGCGCCAGCAGGGTCGAGAACCAAAAGAACACTGAAGCTTTCTTT. The whole variable domain, filled in from reference TRBV5-1 and TRBJ1-1, reads KAGVTQTPRYLIKTRGQQVTLSCSPISGHRSVSWYQQTPGQGLQFLFEYFSETQRNKGNFPGRFSGRQFSNSRSEMNVSTLELGDSALYLCASRVENQKNTEAFFGQGTRLTVV.

Comments on this clonotype: At one end, the junction sequence differs from germline, possibly due to a read error. The chain joins TRBV6-5 to TRBJ2-3; no clear D gene. Germline CDR1 is MNHEY and CDR2 is SVGAGI. This CDR3 is built from 12 residues. CDR3 loop: CASSPYADRQYF. CDR3 coding DNA: TGTGCCAGTAGTCCCTATGCTGATAGGCAGTATTTT.

On this clonotype: Given a much more abundant clone one base away, this may be a read error. The missing conserved phenylalanine or tryptophan at the end of this CDR3 makes a read error likely. The rearrangement links TRBV5-1 to TRBJ2-7; D may be TRBD2 (5 bases). The CDR3 runs to 14 residues. V gave up 1 base and J gave up 4 bases, with 12 bases separating them. Germline values: CDR1 SGHRS, CDR2 YFSETQ. In DNA form, the CDR3 reads TGCGCCAGCAGCTTGTTAACTAGTTCGTACGAGCAGTACATC. Protein product: CASSLLTSSYEQYI.

Concerning this clonotype: The germline gene is not matched at one end of the junction; a read error may be the cause. V gene TRBV10-2 combines with J gene TRBJ2-7; D possibly corresponds to TRBD2 (6 bases). The CDR3 runs to 14 residues. The V gene's germline CDR1 is WSHSY and CDR2 SAAADI. CDR3 region: CANGRTNASCEQYF. The CDR3 coding sequence is TGCGCCAACGGGAGAACTAACGCCTCCTGCGAGCAGTACTTC.

With respect to this clonotype: The missing conserved phenylalanine or tryptophan at the end of this CDR3 makes a read error likely. The chain employs TRBV28 and TRBJ2-1, with TRBD2 matching over 9 bases. The V gene's germline CDR1 is MDHEN and CDR2 SYDVKM. Trimming at V came to 8 bases and at J to 4 bases, leaving 15 bases not matched to a gene. This CDR3 comprises 17 residues. CDR3 region: CASPPRAGLAGYNEQFS. The CDR3 DNA reads TGTGCCAGCCCTCCCCGAGCGGGGCTAGCGGGATACAATGAGCAGTTCTCC.

This clonotype has a single count. With a much larger clone just one base away, this may be a read error. As DNA, the CDR3 is TGTGCCAGCAGTCCCTGGACTAGCGATCACAATGAGCAGTTCTTC. Translating it yields CASSPWTSDHNEQFF. The chain employs TRBV28 and TRBJ2-1; 9 bases align to TRBD2. The ends lost 5 bases at V and 5 bases at J; junction bases unmatched: 7. Germline lookup yields CDR1 MDHEN and CDR2 SYDVKM. CDR3 length: 15 amino acids. Looking up the rest from reference TRBV28 and TRBJ2-1 gives the full variable domain: DVKVTQSSRYLVKRTGEKVFLECVQDMDHENMFWYRQDPGLGLRLIYFSYDVKMKEKGDIPEGYSVSREKKERFSLILESASTNQTSMYLCASSPWTSDHNEQFFGPGTRLTVL.

Remarks on this clonotype: Given a much more abundant clone one base away, this may be a read error. The V gene is TRBV5-1, the J gene TRBJ2-7; D is perhaps TRBD1 (5 bases). The V gene lost 0 bases and the J gene lost 1 base, with 11 bases spanning the gap. Germline V gives CDR1 SGHRS, CDR2 YFSETQ. CDR3 length: 15 amino acids. In nucleotides, the CDR3 is TGCGCCAGCAGCTTGGGATGGGGCGCGTCCTACGAGCAGTACTTC. Its protein product is CASSLGWGASYEQYF. The full variable domain, with the rest looked up from reference TRBV5-1 and TRBJ2-7, is KAGVTQTPRYLIKTRGQQVTLSCSPISGHRSVSWYQQTPGQGLQFLFEYFSETQRNKGNFPGRFSGRQFSNSRSEMNVSTLELGDSALYLCASSLGWGASYEQYFGPGTRLTVT.

The chain recombines TRBV14 with TRBJ1-2, with TRBD1 identical over 12 bases. The germline CDR1 and CDR2 sequences are SGHDN and FVKESK. V gave up 5 bases and J gave up 8 bases; unmatched junction bases: 6. CDR3 length: 14 amino acids. The CDR3: CASSAGQGASGYTF. CDR3 nucleotides: TGTGCCAGCAGCGCGGGACAGGGGGCATCAGGCTACACCTTC.

A note on this clonotype: A junction end diverges from the germline sequence, so it may reflect a read error. The rearrangement joins TRBV4-2 to TRBJ2-3; 9 nucleotides align to TRBD2. The CDR3 spans 17 residues. Germline-derived CDR1 and CDR2 are LGHNA and YNFKEQ. DNA of the CDR3: TGTGTCAGCATCCAAGTTAGCGGGAGAGGGAGCACAGATACGCAGTATTTT. Translating it yields CVSIQVSGRGSTDTQYF.

This clonotype came up a few times. The CDR3 region is CASTKGVEQYF. The CDR3 DNA reads TGTGCCAGCACAAAAGGGGTTGAGCAGTACTTC. This chain links TRBV11-2 with TRBJ2-7; D perhaps matches TRBD1 (5 bases). CDR3 length equals 11 residues. Trimming took off 7 bases at V and 7 bases at J, with 11 bases between the two ends. CDR1 and CDR2 (germline): SGHAT, FQNNGV.

With respect to this clonotype: A read error is likely, as this CDR3 ends without the conserved phenylalanine or tryptophan. This sequence joins TRBV11-3 and TRBJ2-1; 10 nucleotides line up with TRBD2. This CDR3 contains 15 residues. The V and J ends lost 1 base and 11 bases, in that order; junction bases with no gene match: 8. Germline V gives CDR1 SGHNT, CDR2 YENEEA. CDR3 loop: CASSLGTSGKLKQFI. The CDR3 DNA is TGTGCCAGCAGCTTAGGCACTAGCGGGAAGCTTAAGCAGTTCATC.

The chain employs TRBV6-1 and TRBJ1-1, with 7 bases that match TRBD1. This CDR3 is 15 amino acids long. CDR1 is MNHNS and CDR2 is SASEGT in the germline V gene. J was trimmed by 0 bases and V by 6 bases; bases with no gene match: 7. The CDR3 loop reads CASSPWDSVNTEAFF. CDR3 DNA sequence: TGTGCCAGCAGCCCATGGGACAGTGTGAACACTGAAGCTTTCTTT.

On this clonotype itself: At one end, the junction sequence differs from germline, possibly due to a read error. The chain employs TRBV11-2 and TRBJ1-6; D is uncertain. The CDR3 loop spans 13 amino acids. Germline CDR1 is SGHAT and CDR2 is FQNNGV. Here the CDR3 reads CANSLDPNSPVHF. The CDR3 coding sequence is TGCGCCAACAGCTTAGATCCTAATTCACCCGTCCACTTT.

V gene TRBV11-1 combines with J gene TRBJ2-5; a weak D match, TRBD1 (6 bases). V lost 7 bases to trimming and J lost 2 bases, with 20 bases between them. The V gene's germline CDR1 is SGHAT and CDR2 FQDESV (reference sequence). This CDR3 region has 16 residues. In DNA, the CDR3 is TGTGCCAGCACCCCCGGGACAAGGGTTTTGCAAGAGACCCAGTACTTC. The encoded protein is CASTPGTRVLQETQYF.

A word on this clonotype: No conserved phenylalanine or tryptophan is present at the end of the CDR3, so a read error is the likely explanation. The V call is TRBV29-1, the J call TRBJ2-2, with TRBD2 matching 9 bases. The CDR3 is made up of 16 amino acids. Per the germline V gene, CDR1 is SQVTM and CDR2 is ANQGSEA. J was trimmed by 2 bases and V by 6 bases; bases with no gene match: 10. CDR3 sequence (DNA): TGCAGCGTGATAGCGGGAGCGTCGGTTAACACCGGGGAGCTGTTTCTT. Amino acid sequence: CSVIAGASVNTGELFL.

This clonotype has at least ten counts. An end of the junction differs from the germline gene, which may be a read error. CDR3 DNA: TGTGCCAGCAGTCTAGCTGACAGCTCCTACGAGCAGTACTTC. Translated: CASSLADSSYEQYF. The chain has TRBV12-3 or TRBV12-4 and TRBJ2-7; perhaps D is TRBD1 or TRBD2 (5 bases each). The CDR3 length is 14 residues.

The V gene is TRBV18, the J gene TRBJ2-3; TRBD2 aligns across 9 bases. The CDR3 is made up of 16 amino acids. Germline CDR1 reads KGHSH; CDR2 reads LQKENI. The V gene end was trimmed by 3 bases and the J gene end by 4 bases; junction bases not matched to a gene: 8. CDR3 nucleotide sequence: TGTGCCAGCTCACCCCGACTAGCGGCGGCGGCAGATACGCAGTATTTT. It translates to CASSPRLAAAADTQYF.

This clonotype was found many times. The V and J genes are TRBV30 and TRBJ2-4; 12 nucleotides align to TRBD2. Germline V CDR1 and CDR2: GTSNPN, SVGIG (reference sequence). V gave up 0 bases and J gave up 0 bases; unmatched junction bases: 12. The CDR3 is 20 residues long. The CDR3 here is CAWSVPPGLAGTLAKNIQYF. The DNA for the CDR3 is TGTGCCTGGAGTGTCCCGCCGGGACTAGCGGGCACACTAGCCAAAAACATTCAGTACTTC.